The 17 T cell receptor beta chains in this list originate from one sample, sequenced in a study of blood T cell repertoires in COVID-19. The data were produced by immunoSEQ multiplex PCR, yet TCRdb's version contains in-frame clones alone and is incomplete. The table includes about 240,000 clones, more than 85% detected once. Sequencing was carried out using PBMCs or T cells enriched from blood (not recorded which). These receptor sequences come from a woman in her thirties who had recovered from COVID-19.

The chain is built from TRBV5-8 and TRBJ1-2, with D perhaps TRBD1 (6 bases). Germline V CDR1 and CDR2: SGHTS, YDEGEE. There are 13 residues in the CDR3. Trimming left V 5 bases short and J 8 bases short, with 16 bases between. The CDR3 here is CASSPQGLGGYTF. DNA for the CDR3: TGTGCCAGCAGTCCACAGGGCCTGGGGGGCTACACCTTC.

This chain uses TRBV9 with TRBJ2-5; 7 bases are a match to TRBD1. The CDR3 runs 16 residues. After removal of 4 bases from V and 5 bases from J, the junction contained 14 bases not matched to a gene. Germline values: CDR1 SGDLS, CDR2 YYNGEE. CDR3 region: CASSPAGETGWETQYF. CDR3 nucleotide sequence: TGTGCCAGCAGCCCGGCTGGGGAGACAGGGTGGGAGACCCAGTACTTC.

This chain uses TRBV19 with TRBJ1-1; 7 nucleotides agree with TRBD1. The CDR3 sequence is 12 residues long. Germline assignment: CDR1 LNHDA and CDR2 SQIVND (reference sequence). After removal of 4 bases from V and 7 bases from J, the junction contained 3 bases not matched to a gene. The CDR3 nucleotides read TGTGCCAGTAGTAAACACAGGGGTGAAGCTTTCTTT. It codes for CASSKHRGEAFF. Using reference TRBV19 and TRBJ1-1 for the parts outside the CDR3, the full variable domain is DGGITQSPKYLFRKEGQNVTLSCEQNLNHDAMYWYRQDPGQGLRLIYYSQIVNDFQKGDIAEGYSVSREKKESFPLTVTSAQKNPTAFYLCASSKHRGEAFFGQGTRLTVV.

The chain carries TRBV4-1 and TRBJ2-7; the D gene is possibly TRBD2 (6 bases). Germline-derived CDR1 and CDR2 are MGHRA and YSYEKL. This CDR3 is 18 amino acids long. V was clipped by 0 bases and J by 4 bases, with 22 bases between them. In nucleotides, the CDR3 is TGCGCCAGCAGCCAAGACGCGCCGGGACTCGTTATCGGGTACGAGCAGTACTTC. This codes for CASSQDAPGLVIGYEQYF.

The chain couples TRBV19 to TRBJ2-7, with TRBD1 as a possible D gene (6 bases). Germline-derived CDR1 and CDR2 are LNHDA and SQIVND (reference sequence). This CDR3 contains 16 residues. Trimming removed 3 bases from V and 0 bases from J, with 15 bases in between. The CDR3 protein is CASSITGTKNSYEQYF. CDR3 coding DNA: TGTGCCAGTAGTATTACTGGGACAAAAAACTCCTACGAGCAGTACTTC. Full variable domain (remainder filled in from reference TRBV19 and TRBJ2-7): DGGITQSPKYLFRKEGQNVTLSCEQNLNHDAMYWYRQDPGQGLRLIYYSQIVNDFQKGDIAEGYSVSREKKESFPLTVTSAQKNPTAFYLCASSITGTKNSYEQYFGPGTRLTVT.

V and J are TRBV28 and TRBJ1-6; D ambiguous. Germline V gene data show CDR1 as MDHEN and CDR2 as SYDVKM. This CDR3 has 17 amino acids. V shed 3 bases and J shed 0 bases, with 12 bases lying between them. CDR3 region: CASSFPHRSSYNSPLHF. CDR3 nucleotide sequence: TGTGCCAGCAGTTTCCCCCACCGGAGCTCCTATAATTCACCCCTCCACTTT.

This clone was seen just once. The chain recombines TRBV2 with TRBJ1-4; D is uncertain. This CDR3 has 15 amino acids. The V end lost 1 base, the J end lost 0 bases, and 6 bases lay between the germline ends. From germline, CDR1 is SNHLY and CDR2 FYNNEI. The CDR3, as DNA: TGTGCCAGCAGTGAAGTGTCCGCAACTAATGAAAAACTGTTTTTT. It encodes CASSEVSATNEKLFF.

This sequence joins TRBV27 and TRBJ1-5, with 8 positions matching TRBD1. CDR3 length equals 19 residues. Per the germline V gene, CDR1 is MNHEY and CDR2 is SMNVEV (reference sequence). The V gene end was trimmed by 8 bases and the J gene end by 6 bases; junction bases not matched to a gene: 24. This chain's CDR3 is CASLPPGQVLLRFPQPQHF. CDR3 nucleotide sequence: TGTGCCAGCCTTCCTCCGGGACAGGTTTTACTGAGGTTTCCTCAGCCCCAGCATTTT.

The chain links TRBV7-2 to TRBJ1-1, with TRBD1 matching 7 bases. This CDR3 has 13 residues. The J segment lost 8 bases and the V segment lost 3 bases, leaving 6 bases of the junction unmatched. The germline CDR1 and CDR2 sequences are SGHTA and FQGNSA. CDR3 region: CASSFASTGEAFF. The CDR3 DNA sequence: TGTGCCAGCAGCTTCGCCTCGACAGGGGAAGCTTTCTTT.

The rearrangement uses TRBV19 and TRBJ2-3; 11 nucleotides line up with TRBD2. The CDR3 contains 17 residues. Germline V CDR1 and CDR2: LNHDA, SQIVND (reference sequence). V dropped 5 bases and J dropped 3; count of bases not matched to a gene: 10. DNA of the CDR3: TGTGCCAGTAGTCCCCAAGGGACTAGCGGAGGGACAGATACGCAGTATTTT. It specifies CASSPQGTSGGTDTQYF.

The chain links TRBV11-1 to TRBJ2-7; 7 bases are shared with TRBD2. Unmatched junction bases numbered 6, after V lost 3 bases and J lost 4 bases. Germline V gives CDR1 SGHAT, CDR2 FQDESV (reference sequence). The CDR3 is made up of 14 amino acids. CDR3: CASSFALADYEQYF. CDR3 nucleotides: TGTGCCAGCAGCTTTGCGCTAGCGGATTACGAGCAGTACTTC.

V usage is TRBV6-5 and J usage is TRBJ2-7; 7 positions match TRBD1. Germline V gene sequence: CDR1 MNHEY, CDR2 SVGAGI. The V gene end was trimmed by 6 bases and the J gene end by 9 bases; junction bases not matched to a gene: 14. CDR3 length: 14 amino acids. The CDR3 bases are TGTGCCAGCAGCCGAGACAGGGTTGGAGGACGGCAGTACTTC. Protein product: CASSRDRVGGRQYF.

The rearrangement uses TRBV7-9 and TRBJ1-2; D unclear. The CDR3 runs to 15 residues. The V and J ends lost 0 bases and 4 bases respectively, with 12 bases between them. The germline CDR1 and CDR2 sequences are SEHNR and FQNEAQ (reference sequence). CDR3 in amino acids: CASSLAKEGLYGYTF. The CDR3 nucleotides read TGTGCCAGCAGCTTAGCAAAAGAGGGTCTCTATGGCTACACCTTC.

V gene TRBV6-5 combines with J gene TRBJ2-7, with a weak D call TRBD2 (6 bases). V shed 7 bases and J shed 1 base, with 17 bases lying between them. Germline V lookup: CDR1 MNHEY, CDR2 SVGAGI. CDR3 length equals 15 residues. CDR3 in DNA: TGTGCCAGCACACAAACGCTAGCGTATTCCTACGAGCAGTACTTC. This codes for CASTQTLAYSYEQYF.

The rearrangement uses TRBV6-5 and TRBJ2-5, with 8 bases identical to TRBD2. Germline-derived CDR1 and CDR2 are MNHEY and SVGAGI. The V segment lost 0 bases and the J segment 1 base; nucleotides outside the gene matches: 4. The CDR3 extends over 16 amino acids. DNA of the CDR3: TGTGCCAGCAGTTACTCGAGAACTAGCGGCCAAGAGACCCAGTACTTC. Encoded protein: CASSYSRTSGQETQYF.

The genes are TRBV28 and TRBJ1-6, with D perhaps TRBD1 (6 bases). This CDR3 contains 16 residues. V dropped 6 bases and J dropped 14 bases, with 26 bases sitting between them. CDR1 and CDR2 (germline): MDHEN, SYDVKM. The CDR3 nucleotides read TGTGCCAGCAGGCCCTCAGGGGACCCCGAGGGTGGAACCCTCCACTTT. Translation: CASRPSGDPEGGTLHF.

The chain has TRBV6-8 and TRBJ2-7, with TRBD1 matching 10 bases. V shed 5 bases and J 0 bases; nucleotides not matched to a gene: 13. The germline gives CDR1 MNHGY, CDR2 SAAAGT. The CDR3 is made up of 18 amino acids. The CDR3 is CASSQSSGTGVSSYEQYF. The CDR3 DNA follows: TGTGCCAGCAGTCAAAGCTCCGGGACAGGGGTCAGCTCCTACGAGCAGTACTTC.